These T cell receptor beta chains were read from a single sample in a study of T cell changes during pregnancy in multiple sclerosis. TCRdb's copy holds only in-frame clones and misses some; the assay was immunoSEQ multiplex PCR. The sample comprises over 30,000 clones, 80% to 90% of which are singletons, and approximately 12% rests with the top ten. Sequences were derived from CD8+ T cells from peripheral blood mononuclear cells, sampled in the third trimester of pregnancy. The receptors derive from a female donor with multiple sclerosis, enrolled in a pregnancy study. The CDR3 runs from the conserved cysteine through the conserved F or W. Each record gives: clone size, V gene, D gene, J gene, CDR3 DNA, CDR3 protein. D genes are given only for firm matches. Size is omitted from some rows. Given values are once, few, many or a class for expanded clones.

-	TRBV23-1	-	TRBJ1-5	TGCGCCAGCAGTCAGGGCGGACATGGCAATCAGCCCCAGCATTTT	CASSQGGHGNQPQHF
-	TRBV5-5	-	TRBJ2-7	TGTGCCAGCAGTCCTTATCCACAGGGTGAGCAGTACTTC	CASSPYPQGEQYF
-	TRBV27	TRBD2	TRBJ2-7	TGTGCCAGCAGTTTAAGCGGGGGGGCCAGGTACGAGCAGTACTTC	CASSLSGGARYEQYF
-	TRBV28	TRBD1	TRBJ2-1	TGTGCCAGCAGTTGGACAGGCAATGAGCAGTTCTTC	CASSWTGNEQFF
-	TRBV27	TRBD1	TRBJ1-2	TGTGCCAGCATGGAGGGAACGGACAGGCCCTATGGCTACACCTTC	CASMEGTDRPYGYTF
few	TRBV27	-	TRBJ2-4	TGTGCCAGCAGTCCCAGTACCAGGAGGGCCAAAAACATTCAGTACTTC	CASSPSTRRAKNIQYF
-	TRBV5-1	TRBD1	TRBJ2-3	TGCGCCAGCAGCTCGGGACAGGGTAGCACAGATACGCAGTATTTT	CASSSGQGSTDTQYF
-	TRBV27	-	TRBJ2-1	TGTGCCAGCAGTTTCTTCCAGGCTGACAATGAGCAGTTCTTC	CASSFFQADNEQFF
-	TRBV10-3	TRBD2	TRBJ2-3	TGTGCCATCAGTGCAACTAGCGGGGCTCTGGCAGATACGCAGTATTTT	CAISATSGALADTQYF
-	TRBV7-6	TRBD2	TRBJ2-3	TGTGCCAGCAGCGCCATGACTAGCGGGAGTATCGATACGCAGTATTTT	CASSAMTSGSIDTQYF
-	TRBV19	TRBD2	TRBJ2-7	TGTGCCAGTAGTCTAGCGGGAGACTACGAGCAGTACTTC	CASSLAGDYEQYF
many	TRBV10-2	TRBD2	TRBJ2-7	TGCGCCAGCAAGGTCCCCTGGGGGGGTTATTCCTTC	CASKVPWGGYSF
-	TRBV13	-	TRBJ2-1	TGTGCCAGCAGCTCCCGCCCCGGGATTCCTTACAATGAGCAGTTCTTC	CASSSRPGIPYNEQFF
-	TRBV9	-	TRBJ2-6	TGTGCCAGCAGCGGCCAGGTTAGCTCTGGGGCCAACGTCCTGACTTTC	CASSGQVSSGANVLTF
-	TRBV6-6	-	TRBJ2-2	TGTGCCAGCAGTGGGGATGACAGCGAGGCCGGGGAGCTGTTTTTT	CASSGDDSEAGELFF
-	TRBV30	-	TRBJ1-1	TGTGCCTGGAGTGCCCCGGACAGATCGAACACTGAAGCTTTCTTT	CAWSAPDRSNTEAFF
few	TRBV27	-	TRBJ2-2	TGTGCCAGCAGTCGGGTTGGCGGGGAGCTGTTTTTT	CASSRVGGELFF
few	TRBV13	TRBD2	TRBJ2-1	TGTGCCAGCAGCTACTTAGCGGGGGGGCGGGACAATGAGCAGTTCTTC	CASSYLAGGRDNEQFF
-	TRBV14	-	TRBJ2-5	TGTGCCAGCAGCCCCTCAGGGTGGGAGACCCAGTACTTC	CASSPSGWETQYF
-	TRBV10-2	TRBD1	TRBJ2-7	TGCGCCAGCAGTGACCAGACAGGGGGGCCCTACGAGCAGTACTTC	CASSDQTGGPYEQYF
-	TRBV9	TRBD1	TRBJ2-2	TGTGCCAGCAGCGTAGCTACAGGGGGGAACACCGGGGAGCTGTTTTTT	CASSVATGGNTGELFF
once	TRBV28	-	TRBJ2-5	TGTGCCAGCAGTGTTTCGGGTCAAGAGACCCAGTACTTC	CASSVSGQETQYF
-	TRBV7-3	-	TRBJ2-1	TGTGCCAGCAGCCCTGGGGGCGGTTTTTACAATGAGCAGTTCTTC	CASSPGGGFYNEQFF
few	TRBV30	-	TRBJ1-1	TGTGCCTGGATCAGGGATGGGGACACTGAAGCTTTCTTT	CAWIRDGDTEAFF
-	TRBV11-3	-	TRBJ2-7	TGTGCCAGCAGCTTAAGGGGCGCCTACGAGCAGTACTTC	CASSLRGAYEQYF
-	TRBV6-5	-	TRBJ2-1	TGTGCCAGCAGTTACTCTTCTGTCGACAATGAGCAGTTCTTC	CASSYSSVDNEQFF
-	TRBV27	-	TRBJ2-4	TGTGCCAGCAGTTTAACAGGAGCCAAAAACATTCAGTACTTC	CASSLTGAKNIQYF
-	TRBV28	-	TRBJ1-1	TGTGCCAGCAGTTTATCGGTGGGGGGCACTGAAGCTTTCTTT	CASSLSVGGTEAFF
-	TRBV4-2	-	TRBJ2-7	TGTGCCAGCAGCCAAGGGCAAGGGGGAACCTACGAGCAGTACTTC	CASSQGQGGTYEQYF
once	TRBV30	-	TRBJ1-6	TGTGCCTGGAGTGGCAGGGTTTCCTATAATTCACCCCTCCACTTT	CAWSGRVSYNSPLHF
once	TRBV18	-	TRBJ2-1	TGTGCCAGCTCACCTCGGCAGGGGCACAATGAGCAGTTCTTC	CASSPRQGHNEQFF
-	TRBV18	-	TRBJ1-1	TGTGCCAGCTCCCCGGGGGGTTTGGTGGCTTTCTTT	CASSPGGLVAFF
-	TRBV27	-	TRBJ1-2	TGTGCCAGCAGTTCAGGGGCCAGTTTTAACTATGGCTACACCTTC	CASSSGASFNYGYTF
-	TRBV29-1	TRBD1	TRBJ1-1	TGCAGCGTTACAGGGGGCGTGAGTCCCTTGAACACTGAAGCTTTCTTT	CSVTGGVSPLNTEAFF
-	TRBV9	TRBD1	TRBJ1-1	TGTGCCAGCAGCGTAGTCGGGCAGGGGGCGCGAGGTATGAACACTGAAGCTTTCTTT	CASSVVGQGARGMNTEAFF
-	TRBV6-5	-	TRBJ2-5	TGTGCCAGCAGTGCCCCCGAGTCGACTCGGACCCAGTACTTC	CASSAPESTRTQYF
-	TRBV6-4	-	TRBJ2-3	TGTGCCAGCAGTGAGGGAGCGGGTAGCACAGATACGCAGTATTTT	CASSEGAGSTDTQYF
-	TRBV12-5	TRBD2	TRBJ2-2	TGTGCTAGTGGTTTGTCACCCGACAGGTTCCCCGGGACTAGCGGACCCTCTTCCACCGGGGAGCTGTTTTTT	CASGLSPDRFPGTSGPSSTGELFF
medium-sized	TRBV6-1	TRBD1	TRBJ2-7	TGTGCCAGCAGTGGCCGGGACAGGGGGATGTTGGCCTACGAGCAGTACTTC	CASSGRDRGMLAYEQYF
-	TRBV7-9	TRBD1	TRBJ2-7	TGTGCCAGCAGCTACGACAGGGCCTCGTACGAGCAGTACTTC	CASSYDRASYEQYF
-	TRBV7-6	TRBD2	TRBJ2-5	TGTGCCAGCAGCTTTGGGGCGGGGGTGGAAGAGACCCAGTACTTC	CASSFGAGVEETQYF
-	TRBV7-9	TRBD1	TRBJ1-3	TGTGCCAGCAGCCCCCAGGGACAGCCGAGCTCTGGAAACACCATATATTTT	CASSPQGQPSSGNTIYF
few	TRBV11-2	-	TRBJ1-1	TGTGCCAGCAGCTTCGGGAACACTGAAGCTTTCTTT	CASSFGNTEAFF
-	TRBV5-4	TRBD1	TRBJ1-6	TGTGCCAGCAGCTCCCGGGACAGTAGTTCACCCCTCCACTTT	CASSSRDSSSPLHF
-	TRBV9	TRBD2	TRBJ2-5	TGTGCCAGCAGCCTTAATAGCGGGAGAGCGGAGACCCAGTACTTC	CASSLNSGRAETQYF
few	TRBV5-5	-	TRBJ2-3	TGTGCCAGCAGCTTGCAGGGGACCACAGATACGCAGTATTTT	CASSLQGTTDTQYF
-	TRBV13	TRBD2	TRBJ2-5	TGTGCCAGCAGCCCACGGGGGGGCCAAGAGACCCAGTACTTC	CASSPRGGQETQYF
-	TRBV5-1	TRBD2	TRBJ2-5	TGCGCCAGCACCCGCTTGGGGTTTTTTCTAGCGGGGGTCCAAGAGACCCAGTACTTC	CASTRLGFFLAGVQETQYF
once	TRBV25-1	TRBD1	TRBJ2-7	TGTGCCAGCAGTGCCCGGGACAGGGGGTCCTACGAGCAGTACTTC	CASSARDRGSYEQYF
-	TRBV9	TRBD1	TRBJ1-5	TGTGCCAGCAGCGTAGCAGGGGGTAACCAGCCCCAGCATTTT	CASSVAGGNQPQHF
once	TRBV25-1	TRBD1	TRBJ2-5	TGTGCCAGCAAGAACAGGGGGCTTCAAGAGACCCAGTACTTC	CASKNRGLQETQYF
-	TRBV7-9	TRBD2	TRBJ2-1	TGTGCCAGCAGCTTAGGAGGGCGGGAGAGGAACAATGAGCAGTTCTTC	CASSLGGRERNNEQFF
-	TRBV7-6	TRBD2	TRBJ2-7	TGTGCCAGCAGCGTACTAGCGGAAGGCTACGAGCAGTACTTC	CASSVLAEGYEQYF
-	TRBV13	TRBD2	TRBJ2-1	TGTGCCAGCAGCTTAGGGACTAGCGGGGGTAGCAATGAGCAGTTCTTC	CASSLGTSGGSNEQFF
-	TRBV9	TRBD1	TRBJ2-1	TGTGCCAGCAGCGTAGTTGGGACAGGAGAGCAGTTCTTC	CASSVVGTGEQFF
-	TRBV27	-	TRBJ1-1	TGTGCCAGCAGTTTGCAGATAGGACGGCGGGGTGAAGCTTTCTTT	CASSLQIGRRGEAFF
-	TRBV2	TRBD2	TRBJ2-3	TGTGCCAGCCCAGTGGCAGCGGGAGACGGCACAGATACGCAGTATTTT	CASPVAAGDGTDTQYF